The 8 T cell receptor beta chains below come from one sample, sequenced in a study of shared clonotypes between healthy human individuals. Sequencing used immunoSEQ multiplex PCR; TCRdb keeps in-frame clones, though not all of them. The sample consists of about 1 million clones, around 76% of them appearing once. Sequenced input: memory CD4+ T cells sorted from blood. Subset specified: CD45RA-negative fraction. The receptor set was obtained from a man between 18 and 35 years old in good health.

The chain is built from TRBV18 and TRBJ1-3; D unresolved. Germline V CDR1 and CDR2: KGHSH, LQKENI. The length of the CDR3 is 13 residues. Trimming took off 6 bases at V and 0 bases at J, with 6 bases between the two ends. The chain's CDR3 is CASSGSSGNTIYF. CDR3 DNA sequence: TGTGCCAGCTCTGGGAGCTCTGGAAACACCATATATTTT.

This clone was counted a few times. CDR3 residues: CASSLVLGARETQYF. CDR3 in DNA: TGCGCCAGCAGCTTGGTATTGGGGGCAAGAGAGACCCAGTACTTC. The J gene is TRBJ2-5, the V gene TRBV5-1; D is possibly TRBD1 (6 bases). From germline, CDR1 is SGHRS and CDR2 YFSETQ. V was cut by 0 bases and J by 4 bases, with 13 bases left in between. CDR3 length: 15 residues. Variable domain in full (rest from reference TRBV5-1 and TRBJ2-5): KAGVTQTPRYLIKTRGQQVTLSCSPISGHRSVSWYQQTPGQGLQFLFEYFSETQRNKGNFPGRFSGRQFSNSRSEMNVSTLELGDSALYLCASSLVLGARETQYFGPGTRLLVL.

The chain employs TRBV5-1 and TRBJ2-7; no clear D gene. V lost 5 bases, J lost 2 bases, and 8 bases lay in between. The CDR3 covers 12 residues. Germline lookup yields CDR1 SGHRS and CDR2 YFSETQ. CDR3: CASSEIAYEQYF. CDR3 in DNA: TGCGCCAGCAGTGAGATTGCCTACGAGCAGTACTTC.

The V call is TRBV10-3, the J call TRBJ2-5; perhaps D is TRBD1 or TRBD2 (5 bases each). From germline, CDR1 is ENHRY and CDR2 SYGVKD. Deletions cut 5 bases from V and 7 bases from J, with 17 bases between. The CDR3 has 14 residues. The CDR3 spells CAISRDPETGTQYF. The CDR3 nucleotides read TGTGCCATCAGTCGGGACCCAGAGACGGGGACCCAGTACTTC.

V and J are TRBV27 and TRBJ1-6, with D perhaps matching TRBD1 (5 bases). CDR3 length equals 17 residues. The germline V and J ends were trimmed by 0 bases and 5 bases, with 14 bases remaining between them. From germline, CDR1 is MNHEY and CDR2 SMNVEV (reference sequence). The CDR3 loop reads CASSLSGQGRDNSPLHF. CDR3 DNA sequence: TGTGCCAGCAGTTTATCGGGCCAGGGAAGAGATAATTCACCCCTCCACTTT.

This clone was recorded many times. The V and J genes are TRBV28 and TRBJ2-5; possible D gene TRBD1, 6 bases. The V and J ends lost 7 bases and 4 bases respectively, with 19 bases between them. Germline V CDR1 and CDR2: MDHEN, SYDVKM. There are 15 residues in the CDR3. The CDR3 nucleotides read TGTGCCAGCAACAACAGGGTAGGGGGTTTAGAGACCCAGTACTTC. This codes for CASNNRVGGLETQYF.

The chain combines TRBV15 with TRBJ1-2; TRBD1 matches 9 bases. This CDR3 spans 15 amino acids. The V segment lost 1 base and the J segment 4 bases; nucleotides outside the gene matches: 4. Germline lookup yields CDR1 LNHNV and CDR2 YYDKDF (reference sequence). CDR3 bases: TGTGCCACCAGCAGAGGGGACAGGGAGGGCTATGGCTACACCTTC. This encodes CATSRGDREGYGYTF.

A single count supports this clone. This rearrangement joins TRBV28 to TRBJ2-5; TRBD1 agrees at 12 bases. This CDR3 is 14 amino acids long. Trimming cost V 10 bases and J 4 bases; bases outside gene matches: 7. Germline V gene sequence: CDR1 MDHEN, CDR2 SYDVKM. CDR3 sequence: CATRDRGLGETQYF. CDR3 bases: TGTGCCACCAGGGACAGGGGGCTCGGAGAGACCCAGTACTTC.